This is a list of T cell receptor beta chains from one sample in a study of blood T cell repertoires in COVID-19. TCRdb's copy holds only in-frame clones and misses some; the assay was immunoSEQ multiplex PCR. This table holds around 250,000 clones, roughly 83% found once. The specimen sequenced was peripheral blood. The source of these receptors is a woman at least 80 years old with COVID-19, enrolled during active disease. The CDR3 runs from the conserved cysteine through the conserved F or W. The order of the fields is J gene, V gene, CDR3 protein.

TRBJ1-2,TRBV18,CASSPPTGSYGYTF
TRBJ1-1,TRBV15,CATRTDRGEAFF
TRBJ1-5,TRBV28,CASTDRRDQPQHF
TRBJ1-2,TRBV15,CATSRDRSGGARDGYTF
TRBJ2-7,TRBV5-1,CASSLGVTSGYYEQYF
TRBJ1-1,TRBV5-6,CASSSSTGRNTEAFF
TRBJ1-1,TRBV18,CASSPPRQGRNTEAFF
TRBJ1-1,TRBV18,CASSHSTHLTANTEAFF
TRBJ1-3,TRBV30,CAWSVGTETRNTIYF
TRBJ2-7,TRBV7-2,CASSLEQGYEQYF
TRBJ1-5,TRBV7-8,CASSFSNQPQRF
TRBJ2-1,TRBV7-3,CASSLGTGMYNEQFF
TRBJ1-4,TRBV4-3,CASSQAIRGGDEKLFF
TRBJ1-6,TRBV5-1,CASSLSSSSYNSPLHF
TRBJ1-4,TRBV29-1,CSVVAGQGEGKLFF
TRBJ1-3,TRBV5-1,CASSLQGHSGNTIYF
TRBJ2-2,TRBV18,CASSPQQTAGLFF
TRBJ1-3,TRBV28,CASSLEHPSSFSGNTIYF
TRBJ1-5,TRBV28,CASSRDISNQPQHF
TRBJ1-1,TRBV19,CASSNTLQGWHTEAFF
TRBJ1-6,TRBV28,CASSFWALGQGGALGSPLHF
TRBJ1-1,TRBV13,CASSFRGENTEAFF
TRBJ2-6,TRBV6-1,CASSFGRGANVLTF
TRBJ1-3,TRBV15,CATSRDQPRGYSGNTIYF
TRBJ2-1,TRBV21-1,CASSLEQFF
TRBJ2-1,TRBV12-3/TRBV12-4,CASSLYSIDEQFF
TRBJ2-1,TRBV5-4,CASSKGQGLGNEQFF
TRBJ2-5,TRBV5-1,CASSLLTGEETQYF
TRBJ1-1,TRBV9,CASSVITGENTEAFF
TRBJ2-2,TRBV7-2,CASSIDRGGTGELFF
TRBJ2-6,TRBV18,CASSLDSGAGANVLTF
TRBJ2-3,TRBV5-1,CASSRITGLAGTDTQYF
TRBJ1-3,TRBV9,CASSVVGGAGNTIYF
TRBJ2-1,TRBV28,CASSLASSSGGRNEQFF
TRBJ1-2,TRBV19,CASRSIAYGYTF
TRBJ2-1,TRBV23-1,CASSRLDRNNEQFF
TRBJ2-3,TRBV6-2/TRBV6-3,CASSWAGTPEDTQYF
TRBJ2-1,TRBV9,CASSDPLRTNEQFF
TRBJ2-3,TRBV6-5,CASSRIGGGLSSQYF
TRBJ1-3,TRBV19,CASSFRQLSGNTIYF
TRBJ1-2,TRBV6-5,CASSSGTTGSDGYTF
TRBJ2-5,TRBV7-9,CASSRGGVETQYF